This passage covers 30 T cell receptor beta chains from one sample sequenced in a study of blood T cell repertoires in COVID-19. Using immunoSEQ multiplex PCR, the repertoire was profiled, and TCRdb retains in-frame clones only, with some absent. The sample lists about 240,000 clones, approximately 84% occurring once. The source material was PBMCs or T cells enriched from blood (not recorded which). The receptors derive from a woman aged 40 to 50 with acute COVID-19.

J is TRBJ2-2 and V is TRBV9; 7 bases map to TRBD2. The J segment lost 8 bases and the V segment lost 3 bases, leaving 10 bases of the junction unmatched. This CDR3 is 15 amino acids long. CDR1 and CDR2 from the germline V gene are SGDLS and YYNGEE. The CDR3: CASSAVGGTPGELFF. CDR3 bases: TGTGCCAGCAGCGCCGTGGGGGGGACCCCGGGGGAGCTGTTTTTT.

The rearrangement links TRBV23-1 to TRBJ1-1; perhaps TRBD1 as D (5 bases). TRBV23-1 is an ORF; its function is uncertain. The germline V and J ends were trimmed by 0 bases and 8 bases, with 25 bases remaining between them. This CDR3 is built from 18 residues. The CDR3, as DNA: TGCGCCAGCAGTCAATCGGGGGGTCCTACGAACAACCGGCGGGAAGCTTTCTTT. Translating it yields CASSQSGGPTNNRREAFF.

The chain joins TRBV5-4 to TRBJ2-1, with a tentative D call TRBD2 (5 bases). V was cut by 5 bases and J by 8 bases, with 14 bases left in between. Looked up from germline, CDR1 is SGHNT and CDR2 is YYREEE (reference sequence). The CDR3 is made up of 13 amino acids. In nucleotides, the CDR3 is TGTGCCAGCAGGCAGCGAGGGATTCATGAGCAGTTCTTC. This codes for CASRQRGIHEQFF.

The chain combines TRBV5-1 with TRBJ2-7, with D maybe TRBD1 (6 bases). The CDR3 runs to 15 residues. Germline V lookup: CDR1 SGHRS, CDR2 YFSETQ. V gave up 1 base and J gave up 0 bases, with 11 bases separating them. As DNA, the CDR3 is TGCGCCAGCAGCTTGAGTCCAGGGGCCTCCTACGAGCAGTACTTC. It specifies CASSLSPGASYEQYF.

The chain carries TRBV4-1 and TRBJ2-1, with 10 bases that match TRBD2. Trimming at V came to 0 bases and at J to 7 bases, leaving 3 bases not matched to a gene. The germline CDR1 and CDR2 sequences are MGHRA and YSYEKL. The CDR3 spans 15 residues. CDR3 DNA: TGCGCCAGCAGCCAAGAAGCGGGAGGGGGAAATGAGCAGTTCTTC. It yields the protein CASSQEAGGGNEQFF.

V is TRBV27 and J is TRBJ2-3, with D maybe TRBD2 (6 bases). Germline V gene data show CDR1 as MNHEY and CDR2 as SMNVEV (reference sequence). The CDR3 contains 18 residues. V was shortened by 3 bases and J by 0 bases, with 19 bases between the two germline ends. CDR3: CASSFTGVGETSTDTQYF. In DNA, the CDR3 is TGTGCCAGCAGTTTTACGGGAGTTGGGGAGACTAGCACAGATACGCAGTATTTT.

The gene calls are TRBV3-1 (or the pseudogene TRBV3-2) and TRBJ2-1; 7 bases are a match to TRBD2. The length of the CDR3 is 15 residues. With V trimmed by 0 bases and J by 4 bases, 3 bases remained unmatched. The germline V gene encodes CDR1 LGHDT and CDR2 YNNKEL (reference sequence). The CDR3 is CASSQERELYNEQFF. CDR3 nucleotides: TGTGCCAGCAGCCAAGAGCGGGAGCTTTACAATGAGCAGTTCTTC.

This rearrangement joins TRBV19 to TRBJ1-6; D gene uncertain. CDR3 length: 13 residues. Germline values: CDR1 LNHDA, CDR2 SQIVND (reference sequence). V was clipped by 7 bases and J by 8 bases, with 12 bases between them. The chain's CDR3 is CASTQDSDSPLHF. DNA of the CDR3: TGTGCCAGTACCCAGGACTCAGATTCACCCCTCCACTTT.

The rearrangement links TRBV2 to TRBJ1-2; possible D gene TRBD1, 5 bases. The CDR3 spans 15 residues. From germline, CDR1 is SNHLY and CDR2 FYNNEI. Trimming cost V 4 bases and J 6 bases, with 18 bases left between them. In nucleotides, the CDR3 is TGTGCCAGCAGTGTGGCCCGTCAGGGCTATGATGGCTACACCTTC. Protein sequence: CASSVARQGYDGYTF.

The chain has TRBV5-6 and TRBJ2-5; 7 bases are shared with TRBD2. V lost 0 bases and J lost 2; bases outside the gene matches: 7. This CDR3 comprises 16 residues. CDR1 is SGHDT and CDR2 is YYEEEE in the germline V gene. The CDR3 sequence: CASSLEIAGNQETQYF. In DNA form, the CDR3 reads TGTGCCAGCAGCTTGGAAATAGCGGGTAATCAAGAGACCCAGTACTTC. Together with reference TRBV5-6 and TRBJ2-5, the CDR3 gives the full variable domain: DAGVTQSPTHLIKTRGQQVTLRCSPKSGHDTVSWYQQALGQGPQFIFQYYEEEERQRGNFPDRFSGHQFPNYSSELNVNALLLGDSALYLCASSLEIAGNQETQYFGPGTRLLVL.

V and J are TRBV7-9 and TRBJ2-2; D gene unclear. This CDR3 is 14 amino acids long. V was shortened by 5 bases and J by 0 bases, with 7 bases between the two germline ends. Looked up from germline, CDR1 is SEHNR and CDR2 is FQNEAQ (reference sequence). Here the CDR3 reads CASSPVANTGELFF. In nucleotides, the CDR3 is TGTGCCAGCAGCCCGGTGGCGAACACCGGGGAGCTGTTTTTT.

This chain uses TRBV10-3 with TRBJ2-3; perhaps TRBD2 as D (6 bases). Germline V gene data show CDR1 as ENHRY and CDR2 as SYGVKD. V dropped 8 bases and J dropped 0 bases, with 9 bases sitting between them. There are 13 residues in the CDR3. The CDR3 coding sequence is TGTGCCATCGCCGCGGGGAGCACAGATACGCAGTATTTT. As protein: CAIAAGSTDTQYF.

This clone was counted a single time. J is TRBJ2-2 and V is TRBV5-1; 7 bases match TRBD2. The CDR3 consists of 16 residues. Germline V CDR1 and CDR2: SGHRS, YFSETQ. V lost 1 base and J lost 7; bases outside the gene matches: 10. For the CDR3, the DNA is TGCGCCAGCAGCTTGAAACGGGAGGATTATATCGGGGAGCTGTTTTTT. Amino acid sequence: CASSLKREDYIGELFF.

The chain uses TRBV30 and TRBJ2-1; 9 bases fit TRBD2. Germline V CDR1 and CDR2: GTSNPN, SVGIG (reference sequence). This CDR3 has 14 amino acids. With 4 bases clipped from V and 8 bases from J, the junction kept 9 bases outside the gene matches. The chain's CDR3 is CAWTHPGGGDEQFF. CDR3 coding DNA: TGTGCCTGGACCCACCCCGGCGGGGGGGATGAGCAGTTCTTC. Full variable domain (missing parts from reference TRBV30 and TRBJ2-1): SQTIHQWPATLVQPVGSPLSLECTVEGTSNPNLYWYRQAAGRGLQLLFYSVGIGQISSEVPQNLSASRPQDRQFILSSKKLLLSDSGFYLCAWTHPGGGDEQFFGPGTRLTVL.

The CDR3 sequence: CASSPVENPYEQYF. CDR3 nucleotides: TGTGCCAGCAGCCCGGTAGAGAACCCCTACGAGCAGTACTTC. The rearrangement joins TRBV11-3 to TRBJ2-7; no reliable D call. Trimming stripped 5 bases from V and 2 bases from J, with 13 bases between. Germline CDR1 is SGHNT and CDR2 is YENEEA. This CDR3 is built from 14 residues.

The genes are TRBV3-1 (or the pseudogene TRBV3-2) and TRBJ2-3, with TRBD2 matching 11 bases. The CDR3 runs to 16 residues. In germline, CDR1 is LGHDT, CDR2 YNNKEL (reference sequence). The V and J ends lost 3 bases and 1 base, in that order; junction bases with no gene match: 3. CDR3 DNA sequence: TGTGCCAGCAGCCAGCAACTAGCGGGAGGCACAGATACGCAGTATTTT. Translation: CASSQQLAGGTDTQYF.

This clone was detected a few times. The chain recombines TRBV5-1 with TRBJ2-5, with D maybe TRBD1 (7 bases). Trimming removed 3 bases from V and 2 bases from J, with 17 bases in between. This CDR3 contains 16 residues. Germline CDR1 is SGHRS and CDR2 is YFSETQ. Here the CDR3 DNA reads TGCGCCAGCAGCTCACACAGGGGCGGAGGGCAAGAGACCCAGTACTTC. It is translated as CASSSHRGGGQETQYF.

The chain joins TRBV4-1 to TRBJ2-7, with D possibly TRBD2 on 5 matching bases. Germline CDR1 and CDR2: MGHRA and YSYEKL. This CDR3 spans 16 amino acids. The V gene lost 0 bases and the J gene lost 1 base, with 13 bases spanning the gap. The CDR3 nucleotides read TGCGCCAGCAGCCAAGAAGAGGGCGGAATTTCCTACGAGCAGTACTTC. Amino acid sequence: CASSQEEGGISYEQYF.

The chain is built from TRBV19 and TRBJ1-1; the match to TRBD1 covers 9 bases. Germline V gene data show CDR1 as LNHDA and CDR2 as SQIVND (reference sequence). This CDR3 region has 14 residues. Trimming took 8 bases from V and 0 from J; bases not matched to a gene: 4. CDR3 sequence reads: CASEDRGMNTEAFF. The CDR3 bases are TGTGCCAGTGAGGACAGGGGAATGAACACTGAAGCTTTCTTT.

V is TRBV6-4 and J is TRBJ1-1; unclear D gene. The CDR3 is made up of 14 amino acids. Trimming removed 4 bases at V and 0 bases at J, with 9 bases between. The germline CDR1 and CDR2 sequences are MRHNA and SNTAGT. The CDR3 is CASSGAGMNTEAFF. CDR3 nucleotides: TGTGCCAGCAGTGGGGCAGGAATGAACACTGAAGCTTTCTTT.

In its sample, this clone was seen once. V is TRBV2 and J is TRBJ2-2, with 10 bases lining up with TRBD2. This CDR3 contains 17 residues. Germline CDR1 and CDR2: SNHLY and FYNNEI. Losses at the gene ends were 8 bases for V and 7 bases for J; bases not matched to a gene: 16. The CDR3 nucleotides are TGTGCCAGCGTTTGGCCATCGACTAGCGGGTTTGGCGGGGAGCTGTTTTTT. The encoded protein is CASVWPSTSGFGGELFF.

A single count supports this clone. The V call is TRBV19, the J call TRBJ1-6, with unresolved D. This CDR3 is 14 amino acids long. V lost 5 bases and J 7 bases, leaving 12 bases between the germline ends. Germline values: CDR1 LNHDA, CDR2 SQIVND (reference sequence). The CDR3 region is CASSLQVENSPLHF. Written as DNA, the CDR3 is TGTGCCAGTAGTCTCCAGGTGGAAAATTCACCCCTCCACTTT. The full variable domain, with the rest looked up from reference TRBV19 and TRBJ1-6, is DGGITQSPKYLFRKEGQNVTLSCEQNLNHDAMYWYRQDPGQGLRLIYYSQIVNDFQKGDIAEGYSVSREKKESFPLTVTSAQKNPTAFYLCASSLQVENSPLHFGNGTRLTVT.

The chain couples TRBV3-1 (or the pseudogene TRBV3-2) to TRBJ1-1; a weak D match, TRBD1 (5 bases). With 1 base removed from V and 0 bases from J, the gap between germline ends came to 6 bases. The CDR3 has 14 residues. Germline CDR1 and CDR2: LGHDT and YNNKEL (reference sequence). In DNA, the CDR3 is TGTGCCAGCAGCCAAGCAGGGATGAACACTGAAGCTTTCTTT. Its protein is CASSQAGMNTEAFF.

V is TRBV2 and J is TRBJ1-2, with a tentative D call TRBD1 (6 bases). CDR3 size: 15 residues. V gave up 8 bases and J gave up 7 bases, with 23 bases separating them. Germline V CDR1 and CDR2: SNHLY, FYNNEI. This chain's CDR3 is CASLPRGGQWGGYTF. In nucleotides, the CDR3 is TGTGCCAGCCTCCCTCGCGGGGGGCAGTGGGGTGGCTACACCTTC. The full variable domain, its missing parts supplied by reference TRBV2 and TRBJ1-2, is EPEVTQTPSHQVTQMGQEVILRCVPISNHLYFYWYRQILGQKVEFLVSFYNNEISEKSEIFDDQFSVERPDGSNFTLKIRSTKLEDSAMYFCASLPRGGQWGGYTFGSGTRLTVV.

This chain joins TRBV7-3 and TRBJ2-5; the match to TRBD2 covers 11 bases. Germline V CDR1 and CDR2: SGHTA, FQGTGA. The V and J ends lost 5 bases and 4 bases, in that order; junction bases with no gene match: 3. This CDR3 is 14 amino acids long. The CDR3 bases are TGTGCCAGCAGCACTAGCGGGAGCAGAGAGACCCAGTACTTC. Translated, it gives CASSTSGSRETQYF.

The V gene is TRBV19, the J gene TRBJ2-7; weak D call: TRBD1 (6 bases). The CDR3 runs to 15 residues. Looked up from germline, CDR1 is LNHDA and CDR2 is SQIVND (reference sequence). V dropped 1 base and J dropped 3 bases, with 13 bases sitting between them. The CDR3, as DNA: TGTGCCAGTAGTATAGGGGCAGGGGCACTCTACGAGCAGTACTTC. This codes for CASSIGAGALYEQYF.

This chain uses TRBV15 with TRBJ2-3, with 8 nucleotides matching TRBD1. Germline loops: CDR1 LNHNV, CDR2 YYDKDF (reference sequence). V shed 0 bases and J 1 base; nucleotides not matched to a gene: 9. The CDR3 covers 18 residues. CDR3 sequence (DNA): TGTGCCACCAGCAGAGACCCGACGGGGACAGGTGGCACAGATACGCAGTATTTT. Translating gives CATSRDPTGTGGTDTQYF.

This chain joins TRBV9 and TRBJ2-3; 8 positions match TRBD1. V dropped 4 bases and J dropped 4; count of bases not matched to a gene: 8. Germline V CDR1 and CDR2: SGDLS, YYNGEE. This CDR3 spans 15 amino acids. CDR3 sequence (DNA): TGTGCCAGCAGCATCACAGGGGGTGGGGCAGATACGCAGTATTTT. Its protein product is CASSITGGGADTQYF.

The CDR3 DNA sequence: TGTGCCTGGAGGCTAGCCGCCGGGGAGCTGTTTTTT. It yields the protein CAWRLAAGELFF. The V gene is TRBV30, the J gene TRBJ2-2; D is possibly TRBD2 (5 bases). This CDR3 contains 12 residues. Germline-derived CDR1 and CDR2 are GTSNPN and SVGIG (reference sequence). The V end lost 3 bases, the J end lost 6 bases, and 8 bases lay between the germline ends.

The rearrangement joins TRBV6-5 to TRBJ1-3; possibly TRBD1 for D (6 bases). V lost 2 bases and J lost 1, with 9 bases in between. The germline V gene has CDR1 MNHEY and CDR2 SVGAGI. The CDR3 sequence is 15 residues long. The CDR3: CASSYKGGSGNTIYF. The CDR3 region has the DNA TGTGCCAGCAGTTACAAGGGGGGGTCTGGAAACACCATATATTTT.